Listed here are 11 T cell receptor beta chains from one sample, sequenced in a study of molecular identifiers for immune sequencing clone quantification. TCRdb processed the PCR reads anew with MiXCR; each CDR3 protein has one entry. The sample shows about 640,000 distinct CDR3 sequences, approximately 20% of them seen only once. Sample: naive CD8+ T cells from blood, with Jurkat cell RNA spiked in. Noted subset: FACS-sorted CD8+CD4-CCR7+CD45RA+ naive T cells. These TCRs come from a human donor in good health. Some libraries in this study had Jurkat cell RNA spiked in.

In regard to this clonotype: It may be a read error: a sequence one base away is much more abundant. The conserved phenylalanine or tryptophan normally closing the CDR3 is absent here, so this likely arose from a read error. This rearrangement joins TRBV6-2 or TRBV6-3 to TRBJ2-3; D is perhaps TRBD1 (5 bases). The CDR3 spans 13 residues. CDR1 MNHEY and CDR2 SVGEGT come from the germline V gene. V dropped 2 bases and J dropped 4 bases, with 7 bases sitting between them. Here the CDR3 DNA reads TGTGCCAGCAGTTACGGCAGGGCAGATACGCAGTATCTT. This encodes CASSYGRADTQYL.

This clonotype has at least ten counts. The chain employs TRBV2 and TRBJ2-6, with D possibly TRBD2 on 6 matching bases. The CDR3 runs 15 residues. Germline loops: CDR1 SNHLY, CDR2 FYNNEI. V was clipped by 9 bases and J by 1 base, with 13 bases between them. CDR3: CASHPGESGANVLTF. DNA for the CDR3: TGTGCCAGTCACCCGGGGGAGTCTGGGGCCAACGTCCTGACTTTC.

This clonotype was recorded many times. CDR3 DNA sequence: TGTGCCAGCAGCTTAGGAGGGCTAGGCTCCTACGAGCAGTACTTC. It yields the protein CASSLGGLGSYEQYF. The chain uses TRBV13 and TRBJ2-7; unclear D gene. The germline V and J ends were trimmed by 0 bases and 0 bases, with 9 bases remaining between them. There are 15 residues in the CDR3. Germline lookup yields CDR1 PRHDT and CDR2 FYEKMQ (reference sequence).

This clonotype was counted between two and nine times. V gene TRBV20-1 combines with J gene TRBJ2-1; 7 positions match TRBD2. The CDR3 runs 16 residues. V shed 0 bases, J shed 5 bases, and the junction held 10 bases outside the gene matches. Germline CDR1 is DFQATT and CDR2 is SNEGSKA (reference sequence). The CDR3 DNA sequence: TGCAGTGCTAGAGATTTGAGCGGGAATCTCCACAATGAGCAGTTCTTC. As protein: CSARDLSGNLHNEQFF.

In its sample, this clonotype was seen once. One end of the junction varies from germline; a read error may be responsible. The chain uses TRBV9 and TRBJ2-1, with 7 bases fitting TRBD2. This CDR3 region has 17 residues. From germline, CDR1 is SGDLS and CDR2 YYNGEE. The CDR3 spells CAGSEESAGVGYNEQFF. CDR3 DNA: TGTGCCGGCAGCGAGGAATCTGCGGGGGTGGGTTACAATGAGCAGTTCTTC.

Ten or more counts support this clonotype. This chain links TRBV12-3 or TRBV12-4 with TRBJ2-3; TRBD1 is a possible D gene (6 bases). CDR3 length equals 17 residues. V was clipped by 6 bases and J by 2 bases, with 21 bases between them. The CDR3 DNA reads TGTGCCAGCAGCTCCATTACCCAGACAGGAGACACAGATACGCAGTATTTT. Its protein product is CASSSITQTGDTDTQYF.

This clonotype was detected ten times or more. The chain is built from TRBV28 and TRBJ2-3, with 7 bases fitting TRBD1. The germline gives CDR1 MDHEN, CDR2 SYDVKM. This CDR3 is built from 14 residues. Germline trimming cut 5 bases from V and 0 bases from J; bases unmatched to any gene: 2. The CDR3 here is CASSRDSSTDTQYF. The CDR3 DNA reads TGTGCCAGCAGTCGGGACAGCAGCACAGATACGCAGTATTTT.

This clonotype has ten or more counts. The chain has TRBV20-1 and TRBJ1-2, with 9 bases fitting TRBD1. Germline V gene sequence: CDR1 DFQATT, CDR2 SNEGSKA (reference sequence). The junction had 15 bases not matched to a gene; V was cut back by 0 bases and J by 4 bases. The CDR3 is 18 residues long. The CDR3 protein is CSARDFEQGASPSYGYTF. DNA of the CDR3: TGCAGTGCTAGAGATTTTGAACAGGGGGCGAGCCCTAGCTATGGCTACACCTTC.

Ten or more counts support this clonotype. V is TRBV7-9 and J is TRBJ2-3; D not certain. Germline CDR1 and CDR2: SEHNR and FQNEAQ (reference sequence). V lost 0 bases and J lost 0, with 10 bases in between. The CDR3 length is 16 residues. The CDR3 bases are TGTGCCAGCAGCTTAGCCCCCTACATTAGCACAGATACGCAGTATTTT. Its protein is CASSLAPYISTDTQYF.

The table lists this clonotype with many counts. This sequence joins TRBV5-1 and TRBJ1-1, with no clear D. The CDR3 is 13 residues long. In germline, CDR1 is SGHRS, CDR2 YFSETQ. Trimming removed 3 bases at V and 0 bases at J, with 6 bases between. CDR3 in amino acids: CASSSAVNTEAFF. In DNA, the CDR3 is TGCGCCAGCAGCTCGGCAGTGAACACTGAAGCTTTCTTT.

This clonotype was detected many times. This chain joins TRBV30 and TRBJ2-1, with 15 nucleotides matching TRBD2. J was trimmed by 10 bases and V by 4 bases; bases with no gene match: 5. CDR1 GTSNPN and CDR2 SVGIG come from the germline V gene (reference sequence). The CDR3 has 14 amino acids. The CDR3 DNA reads TGTGCCTGGACCGGACTAGCGGGAGGGCCCGAGCAGTTCTTC. Translation gives CAWTGLAGGPEQFF.